This T cell receptor beta chain comes out of a study of cytomegalovirus exposure and HLA in healthy donors. Study-wide context: As released early, the data held around 80 million unique TCRs from HLA-typed donors.

The PCR ran on 60 Vbeta and 13 Jbeta primers. Sequenced by immunoSEQ multiplex PCR; TCRdb stores in-frame clones only, minus some. The data contain 90,000 to 150,000 clones, around 76% of them singletons. Whole-study results and caveats: A missense variant in DCLRE1C was later tied to TCR beta V- and J-gene trimming.

As for this clone: Antigen: not known.

V was clipped by 8 bases and J by 1 base, with 17 bases between them. This CDR3 contains 15 residues. Germline CDR1 and CDR2: MNHEY and SVGAGI. The chain joins TRBV6-5 to TRBJ2-5; TRBD2 might be the D (5 bases). The receptor was isolated from a man aged 50-60 years in good health and CMV-seropositive. Sample: PBMCs. The CDR3 coding sequence is TGTGCCAGCTCCCGGGCGGGCGGGCTCCAAGAGACCCAGTACTTC. This gives the protein CASSRAGGLQETQYF.